What follows are 7 T cell receptor beta chains derived from one specimen sequenced in a study of circulating and synovial CD4+ cells in juvenile arthritis. TCRdb keeps only in-frame clones here, not all; method: immunoSEQ multiplex PCR. The profile shows 2,700 or so clones, around 90% of them singletons. Sequences were obtained from HLA-DR+ CD4+ T cells from blood. Subset: circulating pathogenic-like lymphocytes, sorted as HLA-DR+CD14-CD3+CD4+CD25low/- blood T cells. The receptors derive from a human donor with juvenile idiopathic arthritis.

The chain links TRBV30 to TRBJ1-1; 7 bases map to TRBD1. Looked up from germline, CDR1 is GTSNPN and CDR2 is SVGIG (reference sequence). The CDR3 spans 14 residues. V shed 1 base and J 2 bases; nucleotides not matched to a gene: 4. CDR3: CAWSEGQVNTEAFF. CDR3 in DNA: TGTGCCTGGAGTGAAGGACAGGTTAACACTGAAGCTTTCTTT.

This chain uses TRBV5-6 with TRBJ1-6, with no clear D. The V gene lost 4 bases and the J gene lost 3 bases, with 14 bases spanning the gap. The CDR3 is 16 residues long. The V gene's germline CDR1 is SGHDT and CDR2 YYEEEE. CDR3 loop: CASSRMGGSYNSPLHF. CDR3 DNA sequence: TGTGCCAGCAGCAGGATGGGCGGGAGCTATAATTCACCCCTCCACTTT.

The chain employs TRBV4-3 and TRBJ1-2, with TRBD1 identical over 8 bases. Germline V lookup: CDR1 LGHNA, CDR2 YSLEER. The V segment lost 1 base and the J segment 1 base; nucleotides outside the gene matches: 8. The CDR3 runs to 17 residues. This chain's CDR3 is CASSQVIVDRGNYGYTF. CDR3 nucleotide sequence: TGCGCCAGCAGCCAAGTTATTGTCGACAGGGGTAACTATGGCTACACCTTC.

The chain combines TRBV6-4 with TRBJ2-3; perhaps TRBD2 as D (5 bases). From germline, CDR1 is MRHNA and CDR2 SNTAGT. The CDR3 consists of 14 residues. The V end was cut by 4 bases, the J end by 3 bases, with 11 bases between. CDR3 amino acids: CASSGAGETDTQYF. Here the CDR3 DNA reads TGTGCCAGCAGTGGCGCGGGCGAGACAGATACGCAGTATTTT.

This clone has a single count. The chain combines TRBV11-3 with TRBJ2-7; D possibly corresponds to TRBD1 (5 bases). The CDR3 covers 13 residues. Trimming took 2 bases from V and 6 from J, leaving 11 bases between them. From germline, CDR1 is SGHNT and CDR2 YENEEA. CDR3 in DNA: TGTGCCAGCAGCTTACGCCAGGGTGGCGAGCAGTACTTC. Protein: CASSLRQGGEQYF.

The rearrangement uses TRBV5-1 and TRBJ2-5; 7 bases map to TRBD1. Germline CDR1 is SGHRS and CDR2 is YFSETQ. V gave up 4 bases and J gave up 5 bases; unmatched junction bases: 11. This CDR3 region has 15 residues. The CDR3 nucleotides read TGCGCCAGCAGCCCCCAGGGGGAACGATCGGAGACCCAGTACTTC. Protein sequence: CASSPQGERSETQYF.

V gene TRBV7-9 combines with J gene TRBJ1-1; a possible D gene is TRBD1 (6 bases). Trimming removed 3 bases from V and 4 bases from J, with 12 bases in between. The germline gives CDR1 SEHNR, CDR2 FQNEAQ (reference sequence). CDR3 length: 14 amino acids. Written as DNA, the CDR3 is TGTGCCAGCAGCTTTGAGGGGGTGGGCACTGAAGCTTTCTTT. Encoded protein: CASSFEGVGTEAFF.